One T cell receptor (beta chain) is described in this entry. The antigen remains undetermined. The CDR3 contains 13 residues. The V gene lost 6 bases and the J gene lost 11 bases, with 19 bases spanning the gap. This sample is drawn from a study of T-cell memory formation after mild COVID-19. Study findings and constraints: CD4/CD8 balance characterized clones contracting day 15 to 85, and CD4+ skew characterized later expanders. Cross-reactive memory seemingly joined, as some responding clones were found in pre-infection memory.

The TCR alpha and TCR beta cDNA libraries, bearing sample barcodes and UMIs, were generated by 5'RACE using constant-segment primers. TCRdb reprocessed the 5' RACE reads with MiXCR, giving one entry per CDR3 protein. This table holds around 340,000 distinct CDR3 sequences, 14% found once. The rearrangement uses TRBV12-3 or TRBV12-4 and TRBJ1-1; D may be TRBD1 (5 bases). This TCR was recovered from a man aged 18 to 30 who had mild COVID-19 (a few samples of this study predate the infection). Cell type and time point are not known. What was sequenced was PBMCs or a T cell subset sorted from them (not recorded which). The CDR3 DNA reads as TGTGCCAGCAGCAGGGTGGGGGAAGAAGAGGCTTTCTTT. This encodes CASSRVGEEEAFF.